The following is a T cell receptor (beta chain) sequence with its context. This CDR3 region has 12 residues. V trimming: 8 bases; J trimming: 4 bases; junction bases outside the gene matches: 3. The germline gives CDR1 SNHLY, CDR2 FYNNEI. The sample's time point: sample taken at primary tumor resection. Unsorted whole RNA from tumor, nontumor lung or frozen PBMC underwent sequencing. This specimen belongs to a study of spatial heterogeneity in lung cancer. Study-level background: Every unique TCR and UMI combination, on average, appeared more than ten times in raw reads.

A distinct unique molecular identifier was carried by each TCR cDNA molecule. TCRdb reprocessed the 5' RACE reads via MiXCR and lists one record per CDR3 protein. In the table there are approximately 44,000 distinct CDR3 sequences, about 12% of which are singletons. The rearrangement uses TRBV2 and TRBJ1-2, with 8 positions matching TRBD1. This clonotype originated in a female donor with early-stage non-small cell lung cancer. The sample here was PBMCs, taken at surgery. CDR3 sequence (DNA): TGTGCCAGCGGGCAGGGGGCCTATGGCTACACCTTC. It yields the protein CASGQGAYGYTF.